One and the same sample provided the 28 T cell receptor beta chains below, sequenced in a study of regulatory T cells in long-lasting Graves disease. Construction of TCR beta libraries relied on iRepertoire HTBI primers and on Arm-PCR targeting CDR3 regions. MiXCR, applied by TCRdb to the multiplex PCR reads, yields one record per CDR3 protein. This sample carries approximately 400,000 distinct CDR3 sequences, about 16% of them seen once, and the ten largest clones take around 17%. Sample time point: newly diagnosed GD, antithyroid drugs for less than 3 months. There was RNA extracted from PBMCs, and the TCR library was made from it. The data also belong to a second study, concerning T cells in Graves' hyperthyroidism and ophthalmopathy.

Sequences were derived from peripheral blood mononuclear cells (PBMCs), sampled at new diagnosis, from a patient treated with antithyroid drugs. The origin of the receptors is a woman in her twenties or thirties with Graves disease.

This clonotype was counted at least ten times. The rearrangement uses TRBV3-1 and TRBJ2-5; unclear D gene. Germline V gives CDR1 LGHDT, CDR2 YNNKEL (reference sequence). This CDR3 comprises 13 residues. Trimming stripped 4 bases from V and 2 bases from J, with 8 bases between. The CDR3 sequence is CASSRTFQETQYF. The CDR3, as DNA: TGTGCCAGCAGCCGTACTTTTCAAGAGACCCAGTACTTC.

This clonotype was seen a handful of times. This may stem from a read error, because a much larger clone lies one nucleotide away. This chain uses TRBV6-9 with TRBJ2-5, with TRBD1 identical over 9 bases. After removal of 3 bases from V and 9 bases from J, the junction contained 8 bases not matched to a gene. The germline V gene encodes CDR1 MNHGY and CDR2 SVAAGI. The CDR3 covers 14 residues. Here the CDR3 reads CASSYPGQGEAQYF. The CDR3 DNA follows: TGTGCCAGCAGTTACCCGGGACAGGGCGAGGCCCAGTACTTC.

This clonotype was seen many times. The chain has TRBV27 and TRBJ2-5, with D possibly TRBD2 on 7 matching bases. Germline CDR1 MNHEY, CDR2 SMNVEV (reference sequence). CDR3 length: 15 residues. Trimming removed 6 bases at V and 1 base at J, with 15 bases between. CDR3 protein: CASRPQGGGQETQYF. In DNA form, the CDR3 reads TGTGCCAGCAGACCACAGGGAGGGGGCCAAGAGACCCAGTACTTC.

This clonotype showed up many times. The chain recombines TRBV2 with TRBJ2-2; D is tentatively TRBD1 or TRBD2 (5 bases each). V was pared by 4 bases and J by 2 bases, with 14 bases between. The CDR3 spans 16 residues. CDR1 is SNHLY, CDR2 FYNNEI, per germline. CDR3 nucleotides: TGTGCCAGCAGTGGGTCCCGGGACCTCAACACCGGGGAGCTGTTTTTT. Protein: CASSGSRDLNTGELFF.

This clonotype was found once. Possible read error: a much larger clone is one base away. The chain carries TRBV11-2 and TRBJ2-1; tentative D call: TRBD2 (6 bases). The CDR3 extends over 13 amino acids. Germline CDR1 reads SGHAT; CDR2 reads FQNNGV. V was pared by 8 bases and J by 10 bases, with 18 bases between. CDR3 in amino acids: CASSGSTLYEQFF. CDR3 bases: TGTGCCAGCTCCGGGAGTACGCTCTACGAGCAGTTCTTC.

This clonotype was recorded at least ten times. V gene TRBV11-2 combines with J gene TRBJ2-7, with 7 bases matching TRBD2. The germline V gene encodes CDR1 SGHAT and CDR2 FQNNGV. The junction had 7 bases not matched to a gene; V was cut back by 0 bases and J by 2 bases. The CDR3 is 16 amino acids. The CDR3 DNA sequence: TGTGCCAGCAGCTTAGATCTGGCTAGCGGCACCTACGAGCAGTACTTC. As protein: CASSLDLASGTYEQYF.

This clonotype was recorded at least ten times. The chain couples TRBV29-1 to TRBJ2-7; possible D gene TRBD2, 6 bases. Germline V gene sequence: CDR1 SQVTM, CDR2 ANQGSEA. V lost 3 bases and J lost 1, with 10 bases in between. This CDR3 contains 13 residues. CDR3 region: CSVESGASYEQYF. Here the CDR3 DNA reads TGCAGCGTTGAGTCGGGAGCGTCCTACGAGCAGTACTTC.

This clonotype was detected many times. V usage is TRBV3-1 and J usage is TRBJ1-1; D remains unclear. Trimming shortened V by 5 bases and J by 0 bases, and 7 bases separated the two germline ends. Per germline, CDR1 LGHDT and CDR2 YNNKEL (reference sequence). The CDR3 covers 13 residues. This CDR3 reads CASSLDLNTEAFF. The CDR3, as DNA: TGTGCCAGCAGCTTAGACTTGAACACTGAAGCTTTCTTT. The whole variable domain, filled in from reference TRBV3-1 and TRBJ1-1, reads DTAVSQTPKYLVTQMGNDKSIKCEQNLGHDTMYWYKQDSKKFLKIMFSYNNKELIINETVPNRFSPKSPDKAHLNLHINSLELGDSAVYFCASSLDLNTEAFFGQGTRLTVV.

This clonotype was counted ten times or more. V gene TRBV5-1 combines with J gene TRBJ2-3; TRBD2 matches 8 bases. Germline V gives CDR1 SGHRS, CDR2 YFSETQ. The CDR3 is 13 residues long. Trimming at V came to 4 bases and at J to 6 bases, leaving 4 bases not matched to a gene. This CDR3 reads CASSGSGSDTQYF. CDR3 DNA sequence: TGCGCCAGCAGCGGAAGCGGGAGTGATACGCAGTATTTT.

The table lists this clonotype with a few counts. The J gene is TRBJ2-5, the V gene TRBV7-9; TRBD1 or TRBD2 may be the D gene (5 bases each). V gave up 4 bases and J gave up 0 bases, with 12 bases separating them. The CDR3 contains 15 residues. Germline assignment: CDR1 SEHNR and CDR2 FQNEAQ (reference sequence). The CDR3 region is CASSSRGTDQETQYF. In DNA form, the CDR3 reads TGTGCCAGCAGCTCTCGAGGGACGGACCAAGAGACCCAGTACTTC.

This clonotype was detected many times. This chain uses TRBV9 with TRBJ2-7, with 9 bases matching TRBD1. With V trimmed by 3 bases and J by 4 bases, 8 bases remained unmatched. This CDR3 has 15 residues. Germline CDR1 reads SGDLS; CDR2 reads YYNGEE. Here the CDR3 reads CASSAPDRGAYEQYF. The CDR3 DNA follows: TGTGCCAGCAGCGCCCCGGACAGGGGTGCGTACGAGCAGTACTTC.

This clonotype was seen ten or more times. V and J are TRBV2 and TRBJ2-1; 10 nucleotides agree with TRBD2. V was clipped by 4 bases and J by 9 bases; unmatched bases: 18. The CDR3 totals 18 residues. Germline CDR1 SNHLY, CDR2 FYNNEI. CDR3 in amino acids: CASSGDPRGLAGVGEQFF. The CDR3 DNA reads as TGTGCCAGCAGTGGAGACCCGAGGGGGCTAGCGGGAGTGGGTGAGCAGTTCTTC. Using reference TRBV2 and TRBJ2-1 for the parts outside the CDR3, the full variable domain is EPEVTQTPSHQVTQMGQEVILRCVPISNHLYFYWYRQILGQKVEFLVSFYNNEISEKSEIFDDQFSVERPDGSNFTLKIRSTKLEDSAMYFCASSGDPRGLAGVGEQFFGPGTRLTVL.

This clonotype was seen many times. J is TRBJ1-1 and V is TRBV29-1; D might be TRBD1 (6 bases). The V gene lost 4 bases and the J gene lost 1 base, with 19 bases spanning the gap. The CDR3 contains 16 residues. Germline V gene lookup returns CDR1 SQVTM and CDR2 ANQGSEA. The CDR3 DNA is TGCAGCGTTGTCCCCCCCGGGGGGCGGAGGAACACTGAAGCTTTCTTT. It specifies CSVVPPGGRRNTEAFF.

This clonotype was counted a few times. This rearrangement joins TRBV5-4 to TRBJ2-7, with 8 bases aligning to TRBD1. V lost 4 bases to trimming and J lost 5 bases; unmatched junction nucleotides: 2. This CDR3 contains 12 residues. The germline CDR1 and CDR2 sequences are SGHNT and YYREEE (reference sequence). The CDR3 DNA follows: TGTGCCAGCAGCCTACAGGGGGACGAGCAGTACTTC. Protein product: CASSLQGDEQYF.

The V call is TRBV19, the J call TRBJ1-5; the D gene is possibly TRBD1 (5 bases). Germline CDR1 LNHDA, CDR2 SQIVND (reference sequence). The CDR3 totals 17 residues. V was pared by 5 bases and J by 0 bases, with 17 bases between. For the CDR3, the DNA is TGTGCCAGTAGTCTCCCGCCCAGGGATTATAGCAATCAGCCCCAGCATTTT. It specifies CASSLPPRDYSNQPQHF.

The chain combines TRBV24-1 with TRBJ1-2; 10 nucleotides agree with TRBD1. CDR3 length: 15 amino acids. Germline V gene lookup returns CDR1 KGHDR and CDR2 SFDVKD. V shed 7 bases, J shed 2 bases, and the junction held 6 bases outside the gene matches. The CDR3 spells CATSGDRGPNYGYTF. CDR3 sequence (DNA): TGTGCCACCAGCGGGGACAGGGGACCCAACTATGGCTACACCTTC.

Ten or more counts support this clonotype. V gene TRBV3-1 combines with J gene TRBJ2-2; 14 nucleotides match TRBD2. The length of the CDR3 is 20 residues. From germline, CDR1 is LGHDT and CDR2 YNNKEL (reference sequence). V trimming: 5 bases; J trimming: 7 bases; junction bases outside the gene matches: 18. The CDR3 is CASSSEGGLAGVVRSGELFF. DNA of the CDR3: TGTGCCAGCAGCTCCGAGGGGGGACTAGCGGGAGTGGTCCGGAGCGGGGAGCTGTTTTTT.

V and J are TRBV19 and TRBJ1-5, with D perhaps matching TRBD1 (5 bases). Trimming took 6 bases from V and 9 from J, leaving 18 bases between them. This CDR3 has 14 amino acids. Looked up from germline, CDR1 is LNHDA and CDR2 is SQIVND (reference sequence). The CDR3, as DNA: TGTGCCAGTAGCCTTCTCCCGGACAAGTCGCCCCAGCATTTT. Its translation is CASSLLPDKSPQHF.

This clonotype was detected ten times or more. V usage is TRBV20-1 and J usage is TRBJ2-5, with 13 bases aligning to TRBD2. The CDR3 is made up of 15 amino acids. V lost 0 bases, J lost 9 bases, and 7 bases stayed unmatched. CDR1 is DFQATT, CDR2 SNEGSKA, per germline (reference sequence). CDR3 bases: TGCAGTGCTAGAGATCCAACTAGCGGGGGGGCGGCCCAGTACTTC. The encoded protein is CSARDPTSGGAAQYF.

This clonotype was seen many times. The rearrangement uses TRBV6-2 or TRBV6-3 and TRBJ2-1, with 10 nucleotides matching TRBD2. This CDR3 region has 14 residues. V lost 10 bases to trimming and J lost 3 bases; unmatched junction nucleotides: 6. Germline CDR1 is MNHEY and CDR2 is SVGEGT. The CDR3, as DNA: TGTGCCACCGATCGACTAGCGGGCTACAATGAGCAGTTCTTC. Its protein is CATDRLAGYNEQFF.

This clonotype was seen repeatedly, ten times or more. The chain is built from TRBV5-1 and TRBJ2-5; D is uncertain. The CDR3 consists of 14 residues. The germline gives CDR1 SGHRS, CDR2 YFSETQ. Trimming stripped 0 bases from V and 2 bases from J, with 8 bases between. CDR3 nucleotide sequence: TGCGCCAGCAGCTTGGAGGGATCTCAAGAGACCCAGTACTTC. Translated: CASSLEGSQETQYF.

V and J are TRBV20-1 and TRBJ2-5, with D hard to call. The CDR3 covers 14 residues. Trimming took 6 bases from V and 5 from J, leaving 19 bases between them. Germline V gives CDR1 DFQATT, CDR2 SNEGSKA (reference sequence). CDR3 in DNA: TGCAGTGCCTTGCACTCCCCCATGTGGGAGACCCAGTACTTC. Translated, it gives CSALHSPMWETQYF.

This clonotype showed up many times. The chain joins TRBV28 to TRBJ2-7, with D unresolved. Germline CDR1 is MDHEN and CDR2 is SYDVKM. The CDR3 length is 14 residues. Trimming stripped 2 bases from V and 5 bases from J, with 13 bases between. CDR3 amino acids: CASSLRTNPDEQYF. CDR3 nucleotides: TGTGCCAGCAGTTTAAGGACCAACCCGGACGAGCAGTACTTC.

This clonotype was observed a handful of times. The V gene is TRBV15, the J gene TRBJ2-6; D unclear. Trimming stripped 5 bases from V and 2 bases from J, with 4 bases between. CDR3 length: 13 amino acids. Germline CDR1 LNHNV, CDR2 YYDKDF (reference sequence). DNA of the CDR3: TGTGCCACCAGCTTGACTGGGGCCAACGTCCTGACTTTC. As protein: CATSLTGANVLTF.

Note on this clonotype: This sequence may be a read error, since a much larger clone differs from it by one base. The chain combines TRBV7-3 with TRBJ2-1, with D possibly matching TRBD1 (6 bases). With 1 base removed from V and 10 bases from J, the gap between germline ends came to 17 bases. CDR1 is SGHTA, CDR2 FQGTGA, per germline. This CDR3 region has 15 residues. CDR3 sequence (DNA): TGTGCCAGCAGCTTAAGGGGGACACTGCCGAACGAGCAGTTCTTC. Translating gives CASSLRGTLPNEQFF. Using reference TRBV7-3 and TRBJ2-1 for the parts outside the CDR3, the full variable domain is GAGVSQTPSNKVTEKGKYVELRCDPISGHTALYWYRQSLGQGPEFLIYFQGTGAADDSGLPNDRFFAVRPEGSVSTLKIQRTERGDSAVYLCASSLRGTLPNEQFFGPGTRLTVL.

The chain has TRBV28 and TRBJ1-3, with D possibly being TRBD1 (6 bases). The CDR3 consists of 18 residues. The V end was cut by 1 base, the J end by 4 bases, with 20 bases between. CDR1 and CDR2 (germline): MDHEN, SYDVKM. The CDR3 protein is CASSLFLSRDTVGNTIYF. The CDR3 bases are TGTGCCAGCAGTTTATTCCTAAGCCGGGACACGGTCGGAAACACCATATATTTT. Full variable domain (rest looked up from reference TRBV28 and TRBJ1-3): DVKVTQSSRYLVKRTGEKVFLECVQDMDHENMFWYRQDPGLGLRLIYFSYDVKMKEKGDIPEGYSVSREKKERFSLILESASTNQTSMYLCASSLFLSRDTVGNTIYFGEGSWLTVV.

This clonotype was found many times. This chain uses TRBV20-1 with TRBJ2-3, with 8 bases that match TRBD2. Germline values: CDR1 DFQATT, CDR2 SNEGSKA (reference sequence). V was clipped by 0 bases and J by 2 bases; unmatched bases: 4. The CDR3 covers 15 residues. This CDR3 reads CSARDVAGTTDTQYF. CDR3 coding DNA: TGCAGTGCTAGAGATGTAGCGGGAACCACAGATACGCAGTATTTT.

In regard to this clonotype: This may arise from a read error, as a much more abundant clone is one base away. The chain links TRBV7-7 to TRBJ2-7, with 10 bases aligning to TRBD1. Germline V gene lookup returns CDR1 SSHAT and CDR2 FNYEAQ (reference sequence). The CDR3 has 15 amino acids. As DNA, the CDR3 is TGTACCAGCAGCTTCGACCGGACAGGGGGCTACGAGCAGTACTTC. Encoded protein: CTSSFDRTGGYEQYF.